This T cell receptor (beta chain) emerged from a study of shared clonotypes between healthy human individuals. Study results and limitations: Around 4.7% of naive CD4 clonotypes were shared across four donors.

The protocol was immunoSEQ multiplex PCR, while the TCRdb copy is restricted to in-frame clones and leaves out a portion. This sample yields over a million clones, of which 75% to 85% are seen a single time; roughly 0.62% belongs to the top ten. Donors comprised healthy HIV-negative adults lacking recent acute infections or vaccinations. Those who donated, Caucasian adults without exception, all lived in Nashville, Tennessee. Notes on this clone: The target antigen is unknown.

CDR3 length: 17 residues. This rearrangement joins TRBV12-2 to TRBJ1-4. TRBV12-2 is a documented pseudogene. The sequence derives from a man younger than 35 in good health. Some clones in this sample may be carry-over from other donors' samples. Material: memory CD4+ T cells from PBMCs. Described subset: CD45RA-negative fraction. The CDR3: CASRLRSPGGKVEKLFF. The CDR3 DNA reads as TGTGCAAGTCGCTTAAGATCCCCGGGGGGCAAGGTTGAAAAACTGTTTTTT.